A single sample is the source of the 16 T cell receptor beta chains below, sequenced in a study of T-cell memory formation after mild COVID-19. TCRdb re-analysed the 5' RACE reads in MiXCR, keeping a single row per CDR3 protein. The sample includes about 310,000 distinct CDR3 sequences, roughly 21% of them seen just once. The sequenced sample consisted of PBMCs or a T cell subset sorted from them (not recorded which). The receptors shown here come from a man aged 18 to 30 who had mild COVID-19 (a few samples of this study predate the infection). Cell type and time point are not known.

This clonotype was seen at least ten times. CDR3 nucleotides: TGTGCCAGTAGTATAGAGGACAGGGTAAACGGGGAGCTGTTTTTT. Protein product: CASSIEDRVNGELFF. This chain connects TRBV19 to TRBJ2-2; 8 bases are shared with TRBD1. The V segment lost 0 bases and the J segment 7 bases; nucleotides outside the gene matches: 4. Germline lookup yields CDR1 LNHDA and CDR2 SQIVND (reference sequence). This CDR3 comprises 15 residues.

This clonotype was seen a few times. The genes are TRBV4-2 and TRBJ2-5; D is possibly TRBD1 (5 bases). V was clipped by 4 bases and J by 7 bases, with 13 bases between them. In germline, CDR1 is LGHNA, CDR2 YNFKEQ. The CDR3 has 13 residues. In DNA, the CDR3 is TGTGCCAGCAGCCCGGACCATAGGGGGACCCAGTACTTC. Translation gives CASSPDHRGTQYF.

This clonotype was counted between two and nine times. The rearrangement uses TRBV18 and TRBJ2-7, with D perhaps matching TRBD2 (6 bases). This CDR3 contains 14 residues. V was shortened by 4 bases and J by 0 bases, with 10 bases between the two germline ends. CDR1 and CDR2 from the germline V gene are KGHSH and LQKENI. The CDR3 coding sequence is TGTGCCAGCTCACAAACGACTAGCTCCTACGAGCAGTACGTC. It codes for CASSQTTSSYEQYV.

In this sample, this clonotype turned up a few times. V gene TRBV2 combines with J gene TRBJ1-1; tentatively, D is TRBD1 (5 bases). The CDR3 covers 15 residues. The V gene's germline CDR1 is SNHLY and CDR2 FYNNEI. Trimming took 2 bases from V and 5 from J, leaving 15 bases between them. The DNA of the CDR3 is TGTGCCAGCAGTGAAAGGGGCAGGCGGAGGACTGAAGCTTTCTTT. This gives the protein CASSERGRRRTEAFF.

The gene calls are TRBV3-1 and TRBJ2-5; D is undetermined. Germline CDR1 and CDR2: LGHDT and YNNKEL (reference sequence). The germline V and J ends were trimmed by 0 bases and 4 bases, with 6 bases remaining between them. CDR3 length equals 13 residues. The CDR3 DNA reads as TGTGCCAGCAGCCAAGATATCCGAGAGACCCAGTACTTC. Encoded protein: CASSQDIRETQYF.

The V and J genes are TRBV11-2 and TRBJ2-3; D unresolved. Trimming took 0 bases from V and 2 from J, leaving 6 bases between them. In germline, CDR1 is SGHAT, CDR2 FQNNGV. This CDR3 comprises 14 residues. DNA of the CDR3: TGTGCCAGCAGCTTAGAGGACCCCACAGATACGCAGTATTTT. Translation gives CASSLEDPTDTQYF.

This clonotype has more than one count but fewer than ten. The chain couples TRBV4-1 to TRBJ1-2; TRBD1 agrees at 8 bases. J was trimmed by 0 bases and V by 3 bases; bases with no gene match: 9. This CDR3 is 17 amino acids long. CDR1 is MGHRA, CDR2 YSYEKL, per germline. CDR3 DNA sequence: TGCGCCAGCAGCCATTACGGACAGGGAAGAGCTAACTATGGCTACACCTTC. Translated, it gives CASSHYGQGRANYGYTF.

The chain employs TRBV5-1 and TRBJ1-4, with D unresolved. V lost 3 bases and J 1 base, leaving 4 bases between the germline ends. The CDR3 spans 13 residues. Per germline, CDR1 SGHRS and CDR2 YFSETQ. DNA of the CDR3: TGCGCCAGCAGCTCGGGAACTAATGAAAAACTGTTTTTT. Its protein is CASSSGTNEKLFF.

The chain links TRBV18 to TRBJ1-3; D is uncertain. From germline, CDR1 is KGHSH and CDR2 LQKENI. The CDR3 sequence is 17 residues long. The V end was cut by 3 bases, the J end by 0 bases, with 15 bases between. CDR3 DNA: TGTGCCAGCTCACCTCCTTACGACGTAAGCTCTGGAAACACCATATATTTT. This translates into CASSPPYDVSSGNTIYF.

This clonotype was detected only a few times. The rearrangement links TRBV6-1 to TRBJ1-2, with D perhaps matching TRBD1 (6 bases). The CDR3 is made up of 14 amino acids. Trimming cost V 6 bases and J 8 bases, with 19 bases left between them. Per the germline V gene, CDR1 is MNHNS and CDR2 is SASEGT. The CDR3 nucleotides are TGTGCCAGCAGGAGAGGTGTGGCAGGGGAAGGCTACACCTTC. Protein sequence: CASRRGVAGEGYTF.

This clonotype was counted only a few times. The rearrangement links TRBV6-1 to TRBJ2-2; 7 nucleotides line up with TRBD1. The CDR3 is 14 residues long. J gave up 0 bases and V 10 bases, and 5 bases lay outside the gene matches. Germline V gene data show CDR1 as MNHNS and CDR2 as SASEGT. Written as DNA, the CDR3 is TGTGCCACCGCTGACAGGGCGAACACCGGGGAGCTGTTTTTT. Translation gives CATADRANTGELFF.

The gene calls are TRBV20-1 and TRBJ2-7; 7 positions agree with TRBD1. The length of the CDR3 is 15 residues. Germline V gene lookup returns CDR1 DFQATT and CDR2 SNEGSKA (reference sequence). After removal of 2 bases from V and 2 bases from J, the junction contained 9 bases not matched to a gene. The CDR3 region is CSARPDRVRTYEQYV. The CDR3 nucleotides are TGCAGTGCTAGACCCGACAGGGTGAGAACCTACGAGCAGTACGTC.

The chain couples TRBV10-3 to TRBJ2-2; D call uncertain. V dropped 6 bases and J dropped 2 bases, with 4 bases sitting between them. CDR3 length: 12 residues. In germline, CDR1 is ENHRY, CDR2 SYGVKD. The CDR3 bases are TGTGCCATCAGGGATAACACCGGGGAGCTGTTTTTT. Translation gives CAIRDNTGELFF.

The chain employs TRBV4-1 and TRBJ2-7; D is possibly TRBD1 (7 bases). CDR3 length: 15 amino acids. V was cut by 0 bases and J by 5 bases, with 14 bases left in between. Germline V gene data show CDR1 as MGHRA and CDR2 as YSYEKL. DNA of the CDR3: TGCGCCAGCAGCCAAGAGGAGGGGGCGAGGAACGAGCAGTACTTC. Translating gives CASSQEEGARNEQYF.

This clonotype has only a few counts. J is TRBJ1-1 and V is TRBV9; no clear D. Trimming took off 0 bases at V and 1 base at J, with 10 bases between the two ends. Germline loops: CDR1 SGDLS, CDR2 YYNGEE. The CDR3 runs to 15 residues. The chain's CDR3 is CASSVGSYANTEAFF. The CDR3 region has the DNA TGTGCCAGCAGCGTAGGGAGTTATGCGAACACTGAAGCTTTCTTT. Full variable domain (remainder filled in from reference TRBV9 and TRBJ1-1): DSGVTQTPKHLITATGQRVTLRCSPRSGDLSVYWYQQSLDQGLQFLIQYYNGEERAKGNILERFSAQQFPDLHSELNLSSLELGDSALYFCASSVGSYANTEAFFGQGTRLTVV.

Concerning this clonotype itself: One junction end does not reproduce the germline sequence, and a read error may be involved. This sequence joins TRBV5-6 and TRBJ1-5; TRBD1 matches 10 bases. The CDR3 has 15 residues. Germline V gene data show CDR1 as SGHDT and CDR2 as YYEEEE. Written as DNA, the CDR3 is TGTGCCAGCACCTTGGGACAGGGGAACAATCAGCCCCAGCATTTT. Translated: CASTLGQGNNQPQHF.